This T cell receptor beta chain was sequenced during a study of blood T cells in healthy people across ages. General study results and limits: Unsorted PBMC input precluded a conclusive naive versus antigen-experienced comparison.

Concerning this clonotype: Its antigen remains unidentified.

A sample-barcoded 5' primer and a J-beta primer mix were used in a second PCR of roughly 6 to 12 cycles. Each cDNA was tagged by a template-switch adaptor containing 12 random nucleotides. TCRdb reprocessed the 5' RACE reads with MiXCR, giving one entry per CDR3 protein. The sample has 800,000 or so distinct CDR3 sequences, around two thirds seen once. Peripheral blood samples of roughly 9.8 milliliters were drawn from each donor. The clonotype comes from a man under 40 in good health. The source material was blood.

CDR3 in DNA: TGTGCCAGCAGTTCGGGACTAGCGTTTTACGATGAGCAGTTCTTC. This gives the protein CASSSGLAFYDEQFF. The rearrangement links TRBV28 to TRBJ2-1, with 10 bases that match TRBD2. V lost 4 bases to trimming and J lost 8 bases; unmatched junction nucleotides: 8. The germline gives CDR1 MDHEN, CDR2 SYDVKM. CDR3 size: 15 residues.